The 7 T cell receptor beta chains below come from one sample, sequenced in a study of blood T cell repertoires in COVID-19. The protocol was immunoSEQ multiplex PCR, while the TCRdb copy is restricted to in-frame clones and leaves out a portion. The sample contains about 360,000 clones, more than 75% of which appear only once. The sequencing input was peripheral blood. These receptors came from a human donor in a cohort sampled during active COVID-19.

The gene calls are TRBV10-3 and TRBJ2-7, with a tentative D call TRBD1 (6 bases). The CDR3 consists of 14 residues. The ends were cut back, 3 bases at V and 3 bases at J, with 12 bases in the middle. The germline gives CDR1 ENHRY, CDR2 SYGVKD. The CDR3 spells CAISDPGTNYEQYF. CDR3 in DNA: TGTGCCATCAGTGACCCAGGGACAAACTACGAGCAGTACTTC.

This clone was counted once. The chain employs TRBV28 and TRBJ2-4, with D perhaps matching TRBD1 (6 bases). V was cut by 3 bases and J by 1 base, with 10 bases left in between. The CDR3 is made up of 15 amino acids. CDR1 is MDHEN and CDR2 is SYDVKM in the germline V gene. As DNA, the CDR3 is TGTGCCAGCAGTTTCGGGCAGGGGGCCAAAAACATTCAGTACTTC. This translates into CASSFGQGAKNIQYF.

This clone has only a few counts. Relative to the germline gene, one junction end is altered; a read error may explain this. The chain joins TRBV18 to TRBJ2-1; 8 nucleotides line up with TRBD1. The CDR3 runs to 12 residues. Per germline, CDR1 KGHSH and CDR2 LQKENI. The CDR3 nucleotides read TGTGCCACCTCAACAGGGGGTAATGAGCAGTTCTTC. It translates to CATSTGGNEQFF.

The gene calls are TRBV19 and TRBJ2-7; 11 bases agree with TRBD2. J lost 9 bases, V lost 5 bases, and 15 bases had no gene match. The CDR3 runs to 16 residues. CDR1 is LNHDA and CDR2 is SQIVND in the germline V gene (reference sequence). This CDR3 is CASSSGPGLAATWQYF. For the CDR3, the DNA is TGTGCCAGTAGTTCCGGGCCGGGACTAGCGGCCACTTGGCAGTACTTC.

The rearrangement uses TRBV4-1 and TRBJ1-3; 7 bases agree with TRBD1. Trimming at V came to 1 base and at J to 0 bases, leaving 9 bases not matched to a gene. From germline, CDR1 is MGHRA and CDR2 YSYEKL. The length of the CDR3 is 18 residues. CDR3 loop: CASSQGVFQGGSGNTIYF. In DNA, the CDR3 is TGCGCCAGCAGCCAAGGGGTCTTCCAGGGGGGCTCTGGAAACACCATATATTTT.

The chain is built from TRBV4-1 and TRBJ2-7, with D uncertain. V lost 0 bases, J lost 4 bases, and 16 bases lay in between. CDR1 is MGHRA, CDR2 YSYEKL, per germline. CDR3 length: 16 amino acids. The CDR3 region is CASSQDERSVVYEQYF. Written as DNA, the CDR3 is TGCGCCAGCAGCCAAGATGAACGGTCGGTGGTTTACGAGCAGTACTTC.

This clone came up a few times. The genes are TRBV2 and TRBJ1-5, with D possibly being TRBD1 (5 bases). Germline V gene lookup returns CDR1 SNHLY and CDR2 FYNNEI. The V end lost 8 bases, the J end lost 2 bases, and 10 bases lay between the germline ends. CDR3 size: 13 residues. In nucleotides, the CDR3 is TGTGCCAGCGGAGGGGAGCGCAATCAGCCCCAGCATTTT. Encoded protein: CASGGERNQPQHF.